The table lists the clone carrying this T cell receptor (beta chain) with many counts. Its antigen is still unknown. This record belongs to a study of Graves' ophthalmopathy and Graves' hyperthyroidism. Study information: Specimen type is peripheral blood, obtained at initial diagnosis before any treatment. Study outcomes and limitations: Most expanded thyroid clonotypes above 0.001 frequency also appeared in blood.

Scientists amplified the TCR beta CDR3 regions from RNA transcripts. An opening RT-PCR round employed HTBI primers and preceded a second-round multiplex PCR. TCRdb reprocessed the multiplex PCR reads with MiXCR, giving one entry per CDR3 protein. This sample has around 400,000 distinct CDR3 sequences, with roughly 21% found just once. Germline assignment: CDR1 MDHEN and CDR2 SYDVKM. The CDR3 has 16 residues. The junction had 10 bases not matched to a gene; V was cut back by 6 bases and J by 6 bases. The chain combines TRBV28 with TRBJ1-5, with 11 bases that match TRBD1. Material: peripheral blood. This receptor was taken from a young woman with stable Graves' hyperthyroidism. The CDR3 loop reads CASSRTGGARGQPQHF. As DNA, the CDR3 is TGTGCCAGCAGCCGGACAGGGGGCGCTAGGGGTCAGCCCCAGCATTTT.